This TCR beta chain comes out of a study of blood T cell repertoires in COVID-19 (dated by TCRdb to 2018 to 2020). Looking at the study overall: Samples covering the acute and convalescent phases of COVID-19 were provided by collaborators in the United States, Italy and Spain. The material from the prospective study consisted of cDNA or gDNA derived from T cells, B-cell-depleted T cells, or PBMCs. Deeply sampled blood TCRbeta repertoires from subjects exposed to, actively infected with, or recovered from COVID-19 were included in the dataset. The repertoires were released in a freely available public database intended as a resource for research on the immune response to SARS-CoV-2. The samples were drawn from two sources: the first 160 participants of the ongoing ImmuneRACE study, and 1,200 or so subjects contributed by 6 global collaborators. Nearly every sample came with metadata listing a de-identified subject ID, COVID-19 status, age in years and sex. HLA class I and class II types, where available, came from metadata supplied by the sample provider rather than from assay-based typing. General findings and caveats noted by the study authors: The amount of clinical and demographic metadata varied by source and participant and was provided uncurated.

The CDR3 runs 17 amino acids, cysteine and phenylalanine included. The CDR3 DNA has 51 bases and is translated from base 1. V gives up 6 bases and J gives up 0 bases, and the segment between their germline ends measures 21 bases. CDR1 and CDR2 were assigned from the germline V gene (reference sequence) as MNHEY and SMNVEV. TCRbeta CDR3 regions were amplified from genomic DNA by means of the immunoSEQ Assay, a bias-controlled multiplex PCR. In the source study's methods: The number of nucleated cells in each sample was estimated by amplification of reference gene primers within the assay. Sequence reads were collapsed and filtered to measure the absolute abundance of every unique TCRbeta CDR3 rearrangement. For each sample, productive Simpson clonality was calculated as the square root of Simpson's diversity index across productive rearrangements. As stored in TCRdb, this immuneACCESS dataset retains in-frame rearrangements with V and J assigned. A fraction of the clones does not appear; measured against another copy, unresolved V genes explain less than half of the discrepancy, and the remainder lacks a known reason. V, J and clone size are those of that table, while D and trimming were read from the DNA. The sample data list 180,000 or so clones, and around 90% of these were observed just once. The ten top clones hold around 7% of the sample.

Regarding this clone: Its antigen remains undetermined. No base quality information exists; no much larger clone differs at one position.

Each collaborating institution followed its own protocols to collect whole blood in K2EDTA tubes. For TCRbeta analysis, collaborators shipped samples as frozen whole blood, isolated PBMCs, or DNA extracted from either of those sample types. The clonotype originates from a man in his forties with acute or convalescent COVID-19. Material: peripheral blood. The V gene is TRBV27 and the J gene is TRBJ2-7; the D gene cannot be resolved reliably. The CDR3 region reads CASSIITAGGSSYEQYF. The sequence in DNA is TGTGCCAGCAGCATTATTACGGCAGGTGGAAGCTCCTACGAGCAGTACTTC.